This is a list of T cell receptor beta chains from one sample in a study of blood T cell repertoires in COVID-19. Using immunoSEQ multiplex PCR, the repertoire was profiled, and TCRdb retains in-frame clones only, with some absent. This table holds about 97,000 clones, more than 75% found once. The specimen sequenced was peripheral blood. These receptors were obtained from a human donor in a cohort sampled during active COVID-19. CDR3s include the opening cysteine and the closing phenylalanine or tryptophan. The D gene is left open where the match is weak. Size is stated for part of the rows, as once, few or many counts, or as a class when the clone is expanded.

D: -; J: TRBJ2-3; size: once; V: TRBV4-3; CDR3: CASSQDRGGTDTQYF; DNA: TGCGCCAGCAGCCAAGATCGGGGAGGCACAGATACGCAGTATTTT
D: TRBD2; J: TRBJ2-5; size: -; V: TRBV7-9; CDR3: CASSSLAGEKETQYF; DNA: TGTGCCAGCAGCTCTTTAGCGGGAGAAAAAGAGACCCAGTACTTC
D: -; J: TRBJ1-5; size: once; V: TRBV11-2; CDR3: CASSLGVAGEFNQPQHF; DNA: TGTGCCAGCAGCTTAGGGGTAGCGGGGGAATTTAATCAGCCCCAGCATTTT
D: TRBD2; J: TRBJ2-2; size: -; V: TRBV7-9; CDR3: CALEGLAETGELFF; DNA: TGTGCCTTAGAGGGACTAGCTGAAACCGGGGAGCTGTTTTTT
D: -; J: TRBJ1-2; size: -; V: TRBV7-9; CDR3: CASSLGAGYGYTF; DNA: TGTGCCAGCAGCTTAGGGGCTGGCTATGGCTACACCTTC
D: -; J: TRBJ2-1; size: -; V: TRBV6-2/TRBV6-3; CDR3: CASSGGGASSYNEQFF; DNA: TGTGCCAGCAGCGGAGGCGGGGCTAGCTCCTACAATGAGCAGTTCTTC
D: -; J: TRBJ2-1; size: -; V: TRBV5-1; CDR3: CASSEAGRYNEQFF; DNA: TGCGCCAGCAGCGAAGCAGGGCGCTACAATGAGCAGTTCTTC
D: TRBD1; J: TRBJ2-7; size: -; V: TRBV29-1; CDR3: CSVEGTGTSYEQYF; DNA: TGCAGCGTTGAGGGGACAGGGACTTCCTACGAGCAGTACTTC
D: -; J: TRBJ2-2; size: -; V: TRBV6-1; CDR3: CASSERFLFGIDNTGELFF; DNA: TGTGCCAGCAGTGAAAGGTTCCTTTTCGGGATCGATAACACCGGGGAGCTGTTTTTT
D: TRBD1; J: TRBJ1-4; size: -; V: TRBV7-2; CDR3: CASRPGGGLGEKLFF; DNA: TGTGCCAGCAGACCAGGGGGAGGCTTGGGTGAAAAACTGTTTTTT
D: TRBD1; J: TRBJ1-5; size: few; V: TRBV9; CDR3: CASSPGQASSPQHF; DNA: TGTGCCAGCAGTCCCGGACAGGCGTCTAGTCCCCAGCATTTT
D: TRBD1; J: TRBJ1-2; size: -; V: TRBV5-1; CDR3: CASSPGQVAGYTF; DNA: TGCGCCAGCAGCCCGGGACAGGTCGCTGGCTACACCTTC
D: -; J: TRBJ1-2; size: -; V: TRBV27; CDR3: CASSLISGTNYGYTF; DNA: TGTGCCAGCAGTTTGATCTCGGGTACTAACTATGGCTACACCTTC
D: -; J: TRBJ1-3; size: -; V: TRBV25-1; CDR3: CASSDEGFRGSGNTIYF; DNA: TGTGCCAGCAGTGATGAGGGTTTCAGAGGCTCTGGAAACACCATATATTTT
D: -; J: TRBJ2-7; size: -; V: TRBV18; CDR3: CASSLTLGGIYEQYF; DNA: TGTGCCAGCTCCCTCACCTTAGGGGGAATTTACGAGCAGTACTTC
D: TRBD1; J: TRBJ1-2; size: -; V: TRBV9; CDR3: CASSVEGQGHYGYTF; DNA: TGTGCCAGCAGCGTAGAGGGACAGGGCCACTATGGCTACACCTTC
D: TRBD1; J: TRBJ1-4; size: -; V: TRBV6-1; CDR3: CASSGGQGETPNEKLFF; DNA: TGTGCCAGCAGTGGAGGACAGGGAGAGACCCCGAATGAAAAACTGTTTTTT
D: -; J: TRBJ1-2; size: -; V: TRBV5-1; CDR3: CASSLGLSGFGYTF; DNA: TGCGCCAGCAGCTTGGGATTGAGCGGGTTCGGCTACACCTTC
D: TRBD1; J: TRBJ1-2; size: -; V: TRBV7-9; CDR3: CASSSATGTLDGYTF; DNA: TGTGCCAGCAGCTCGGCGACAGGGACTCTGGACGGCTACACCTTC
D: -; J: TRBJ2-2; size: -; V: TRBV5-1; CDR3: CASSFDSPNTGELFF; DNA: TGCGCCAGCAGCTTCGACAGTCCGAACACCGGGGAGCTGTTTTTT
D: TRBD2; J: TRBJ2-2; size: -; V: TRBV5-1; CDR3: CASSGASGGSGELFF; DNA: TGCGCCAGCAGCGGAGCTAGCGGAGGTTCCGGGGAGCTGTTTTTT
D: -; J: TRBJ2-3; size: -; V: TRBV18; CDR3: CASSPATDTQYF; DNA: TGTGCCAGCTCACCCGCGACAGATACGCAGTATTTT
D: -; J: TRBJ2-7; size: -; V: TRBV7-9; CDR3: CASSPSSQGDHEQYF; DNA: TGTGCCAGCAGCCCGAGTTCACAGGGAGACCACGAGCAGTACTTC
D: -; J: TRBJ2-3; size: -; V: TRBV5-4; CDR3: CASSLPGTDTQYF; DNA: TGTGCCAGCAGCTTGCCCGGGACAGATACGCAGTATTTT
D: TRBD2; J: TRBJ2-7; size: -; V: TRBV5-6; CDR3: CASSPDGGGLGEQYF; DNA: TGTGCCAGCAGCCCCGACGGGGGGGGGTTGGGCGAGCAGTACTTC
D: TRBD1; J: TRBJ2-2; size: -; V: TRBV7-3; CDR3: CASSLRQGGTGELFF; DNA: TGTGCCAGCAGCTTGAGACAGGGCGGCACCGGGGAGCTGTTTTTT
D: -; J: TRBJ1-2; size: few; V: TRBV7-3; CDR3: CASSLGQGKVYTF; DNA: TGTGCCAGCAGCTTGGGGCAGGGAAAGGTCTACACCTTC
D: TRBD1; J: TRBJ2-5; size: -; V: TRBV4-3; CDR3: CASSQDLTGGWETQYF; DNA: TGCGCCAGCAGCCAAGATCTAACAGGGGGCTGGGAGACCCAGTACTTC
D: -; J: TRBJ1-1; size: -; V: TRBV30; CDR3: CAWSVWGGNTEAFF; DNA: TGTGCCTGGAGTGTATGGGGGGGGAACACTGAAGCTTTCTTT
D: -; J: TRBJ2-1; size: -; V: TRBV4-2; CDR3: CASSQDLGTRSNEQFF; DNA: TGTGCCAGCAGCCAAGATTTGGGGACAAGGAGCAATGAGCAGTTCTTC
D: -; J: TRBJ1-6; size: -; V: TRBV19; CDR3: CASSPYGDSPLHF; DNA: TGTGCCAGTAGTCCCTATGGAGATTCACCCCTCCACTTT
D: TRBD1; J: TRBJ1-2; size: -; V: TRBV7-9; CDR3: CASSFPTGERGYTF; DNA: TGTGCCAGCAGCTTTCCGACAGGGGAAAGGGGCTACACCTTC